The present T cell receptor beta chain was sequenced within a study of cytomegalovirus exposure and HLA in healthy donors. 13 Jbeta primers and 60 Vbeta primers were used for the PCR. Only in-frame clones appear in the TCRdb table, and some are missing; sequencing was by immunoSEQ multiplex PCR. Of approximately 110,000 clones listed, around 75% are singletons. Those who donated were healthy bone marrow donors. This receptor was obtained from a man in his thirties or forties in good health and CMV-seronegative. Sequencing used PBMCs.

The CDR3 region has the DNA TGTGCCAGCAGTTCAGCGGGGGCCCCCTACGAGCAGTACTTC. Protein sequence: CASSSAGAPYEQYF. The chain uses TRBV27 and TRBJ2-7; 8 nucleotides align to TRBD2. Looked up from germline, CDR1 is MNHEY and CDR2 is SMNVEV (reference sequence). V lost 4 bases to trimming and J lost 2 bases; unmatched junction nucleotides: 4. This CDR3 region has 14 residues.